The following is a T cell receptor (beta chain) sequence with its context. The data stem from a study of T cell responses to AZD1222 COVID-19 vaccine. CDR1 and CDR2 (germline): SEHNR, FQNEAQ (reference sequence). The ends were cut back, 11 bases at V and 3 bases at J, with 23 bases in the middle. This CDR3 is 16 amino acids long. Sequencing was performed with immunoSEQ multiplex PCR; in TCRdb, only in-frame clones are kept and a portion is missing. The sample holds some 110,000 clones, about 90% seen once. The origin of this receptor is an adult in good health. The sample here was peripheral blood, taken on day 0 of AZD1222 vaccination. V and J are TRBV7-9 and TRBJ1-5; possible D gene TRBD1, 5 bases. CDR3 sequence: CAGGSGAGGHNQPQHF. As DNA, the CDR3 is TGTGCCGGCGGATCTGGGGCAGGAGGTCACAATCAGCCCCAGCATTTT.